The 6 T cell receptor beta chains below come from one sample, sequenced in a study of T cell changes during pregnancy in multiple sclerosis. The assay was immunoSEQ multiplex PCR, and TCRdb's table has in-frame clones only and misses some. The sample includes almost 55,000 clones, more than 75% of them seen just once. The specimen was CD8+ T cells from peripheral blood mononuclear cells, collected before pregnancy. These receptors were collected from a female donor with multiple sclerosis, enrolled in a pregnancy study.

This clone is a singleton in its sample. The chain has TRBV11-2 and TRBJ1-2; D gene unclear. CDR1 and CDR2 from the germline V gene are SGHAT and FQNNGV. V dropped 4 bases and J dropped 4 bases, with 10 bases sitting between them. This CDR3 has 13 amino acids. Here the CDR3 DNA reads TGTGCCAGCAGCTACGAGGGCGGCTATGGCTACACCTTC. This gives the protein CASSYEGGYGYTF.

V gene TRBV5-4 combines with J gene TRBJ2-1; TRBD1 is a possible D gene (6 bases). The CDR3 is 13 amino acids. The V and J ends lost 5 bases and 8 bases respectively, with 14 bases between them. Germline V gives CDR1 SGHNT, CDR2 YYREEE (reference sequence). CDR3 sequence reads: CASRPTGFDEQFF. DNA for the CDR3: TGTGCCAGCAGACCCACAGGGTTCGATGAGCAGTTCTTC.

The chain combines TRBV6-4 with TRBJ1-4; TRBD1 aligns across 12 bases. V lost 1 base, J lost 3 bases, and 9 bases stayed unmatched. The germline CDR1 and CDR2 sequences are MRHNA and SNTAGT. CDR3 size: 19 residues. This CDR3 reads CASSDLTGQGAPANEKLFF. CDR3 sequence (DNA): TGTGCCAGCAGTGACTTAACGGGACAGGGGGCGCCGGCTAATGAAAAACTGTTTTTT.

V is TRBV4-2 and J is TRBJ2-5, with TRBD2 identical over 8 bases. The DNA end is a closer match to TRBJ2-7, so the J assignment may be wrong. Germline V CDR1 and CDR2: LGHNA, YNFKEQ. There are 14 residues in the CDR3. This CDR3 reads CASSQRGAPYEQYF. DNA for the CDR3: TGTGCCAGCAGCCAGCGGGGGGCCCCCTACGAGCAGTACTTC.

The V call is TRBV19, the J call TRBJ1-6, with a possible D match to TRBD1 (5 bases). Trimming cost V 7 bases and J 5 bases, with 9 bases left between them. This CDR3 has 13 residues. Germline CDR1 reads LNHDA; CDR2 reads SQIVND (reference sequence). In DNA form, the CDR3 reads TGTGCCAGTACCCAGGGAAATAATTCACCCCTCCACTTT. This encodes CASTQGNNSPLHF.

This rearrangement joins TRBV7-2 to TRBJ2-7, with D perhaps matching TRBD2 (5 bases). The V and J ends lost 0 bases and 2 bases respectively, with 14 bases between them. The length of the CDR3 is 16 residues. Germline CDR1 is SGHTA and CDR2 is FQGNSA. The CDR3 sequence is CASSLASVYGTYEQYF. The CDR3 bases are TGTGCCAGCAGCTTAGCCTCCGTCTACGGGACCTACGAGCAGTACTTC.